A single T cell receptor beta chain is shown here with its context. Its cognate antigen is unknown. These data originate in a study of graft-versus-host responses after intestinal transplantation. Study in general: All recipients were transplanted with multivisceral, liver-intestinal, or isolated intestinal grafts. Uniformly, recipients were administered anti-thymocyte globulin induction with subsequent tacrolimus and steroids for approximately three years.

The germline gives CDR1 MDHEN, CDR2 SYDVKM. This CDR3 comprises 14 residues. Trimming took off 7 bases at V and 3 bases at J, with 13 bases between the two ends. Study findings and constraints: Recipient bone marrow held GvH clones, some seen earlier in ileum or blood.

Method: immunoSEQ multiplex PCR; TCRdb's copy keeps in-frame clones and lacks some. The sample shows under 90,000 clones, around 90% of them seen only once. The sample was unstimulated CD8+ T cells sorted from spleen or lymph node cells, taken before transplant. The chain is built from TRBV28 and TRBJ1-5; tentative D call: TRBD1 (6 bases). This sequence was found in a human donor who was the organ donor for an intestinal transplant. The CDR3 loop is CASTWGPPNQPQHF. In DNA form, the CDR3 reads TGTGCCAGCACCTGGGGGCCACCCAATCAGCCCCAGCATTTT.